This T cell receptor (beta chain) was identified in a study of cytomegalovirus exposure and HLA in healthy donors. Deletions cut 4 bases from V and 1 base from J, with 7 bases between. The CDR3 length is 13 residues. Germline V gives CDR1 MNHNS, CDR2 SASEGT. The PCR used 60 Vbeta and 13 Jbeta primers. Assay: immunoSEQ multiplex PCR; the TCRdb copy retains only in-frame clones and omits some. Here the sample spans about 150,000 clones, about 80% being singletons. Specimen: PBMCs. The receptor's source is a woman aged 40 to 50 in good health and CMV-seronegative. The rearrangement links TRBV6-1 to TRBJ1-1; no reliable D call. CDR3 loop: CASSGGGNTEAFF. The CDR3 region has the DNA TGTGCCAGCAGTGGAGGAGGGAACACTGAAGCTTTCTTT.